The TCR beta chain described here comes from a study of T-cell memory formation after mild COVID-19. By share, this clonotype ranks as medium-sized (0.01 to 0.1%). The antigen is undetermined. Study results and limitations: In second-wave clones peaking day 37, SARS-CoV-2 specificity remained unconfirmed. The finding that pre-infection memory included some responding clones suggested that cross-reactive memory joined.

TCRdb reprocessed the 5' RACE reads with MiXCR, giving one entry per CDR3 protein. The sample includes about 850 distinct CDR3 sequences, roughly 45% seen only once; the top ten take roughly a tenth. Material: PBMCs or a T cell subset sorted from them (not recorded which). The TCR originated in an adult who had mild COVID-19 (a few samples of this study predate the infection). Cell type and time point are not known.

The CDR3 sequence is CASSYSRWQSGNTIYF. As DNA, the CDR3 is TGTGCCAGCAGTTACAGTCGTTGGCAGTCAGGAAACACCATATATTTT. The chain joins TRBV6-5 to TRBJ1-3, with D unclear. V was cut by 2 bases and J by 4 bases, with 15 bases left in between. The germline CDR1 and CDR2 sequences are MNHEY and SVGAGI. The CDR3 extends over 16 amino acids.